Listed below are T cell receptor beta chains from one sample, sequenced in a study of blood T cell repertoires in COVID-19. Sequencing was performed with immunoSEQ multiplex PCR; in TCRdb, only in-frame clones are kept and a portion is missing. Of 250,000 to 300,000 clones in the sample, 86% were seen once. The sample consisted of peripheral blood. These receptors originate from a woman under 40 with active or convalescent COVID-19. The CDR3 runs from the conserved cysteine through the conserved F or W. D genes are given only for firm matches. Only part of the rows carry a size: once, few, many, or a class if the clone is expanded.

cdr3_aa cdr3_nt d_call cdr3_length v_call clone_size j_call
CASSQASGTNYGYTF TGTGCCAGCAGCCAAGCGTCAGGCACTAACTATGGCTACACCTTC NA 15 TRBV3-1/TRBV3-2 NA TRBJ1-2
CASSVDWGGDTQYF TGTGCCAGCAGCGTAGACTGGGGGGGAGATACGCAGTATTTT TRBD2 14 TRBV9 few TRBJ2-3
CASSLGGYYEQYF TGTGCCAGCAGCCTCGGGGGGTACTACGAGCAGTACTTC TRBD2 13 TRBV3-1/TRBV3-2 once TRBJ2-7
CAWSLRTGVANQPQHF TGTGCCTGGAGCCTGAGGACAGGGGTTGCCAATCAGCCCCAGCATTTT TRBD1 16 TRBV30 NA TRBJ1-5
CASSLAGTANNYGYTF TGTGCCAGCAGTTTAGCCGGGACAGCTAATAACTATGGCTACACCTTC TRBD1 16 TRBV28 NA TRBJ1-2
CASSPPPQAGTYEQYF TGTGCCAGCAGTCCCCCCCCGCAAGCGGGTACCTACGAGCAGTACTTC NA 16 TRBV6-2/TRBV6-3 once TRBJ2-7
CASGGGPGYGYTF TGCGCCTCGGGCGGGGGTCCGGGCTATGGCTACACCTTC NA 13 TRBV10-2 NA TRBJ1-2
CASHGIGVGNEKLFF TGTGCCAGCCACGGAATAGGGGTTGGTAATGAAAAACTGTTTTTT NA 15 TRBV6-5 NA TRBJ1-4
CASSGRPRRGELKDIQYF TGTGCCAGCAGCGGACGGCCAAGGCGGGGGGAACTTAAGGACATTCAGTACTTC TRBD2 18 TRBV9 NA TRBJ2-4
CASSRVSGGAHNEQFF TGTGCCAGCAGCAGAGTTAGCGGGGGGGCACACAATGAGCAGTTCTTC TRBD2 16 TRBV7-3 once TRBJ2-1
CASSQEAGTAYEQYF TGCGCCAGCAGCCAGGAAGCCGGGACAGCCTACGAGCAGTACTTC TRBD1 15 TRBV4-1 NA TRBJ2-7
CASSYDRQLLTGELFF TGTGCCAGCAGTTATGACAGACAGCTACTCACCGGGGAGCTGTTTTTT NA 16 TRBV6-5 NA TRBJ2-2
CAWRTDLNYGYTF TGTGCCTGGAGAACCGACTTAAACTATGGCTACACCTTC NA 13 TRBV30 NA TRBJ1-2
CASSLVWGGNSPLHF TGTGCCAGCAGCTTAGTTTGGGGGGGCAATTCACCCCTCCACTTT NA 15 TRBV7-2 NA TRBJ1-6
CASSSAEAFF TGTGCCAGCAGCTCAGCTGAAGCTTTCTTT NA 10 TRBV7-2 once TRBJ1-1
CASTKDRVGSPLHF TGTGCCAGCACGAAAGACAGGGTAGGATCACCCCTCCACTTT TRBD1 14 TRBV11-1 NA TRBJ1-6
CASSPLRGSYNEQFF TGTGCCAGCAGCCCACTTAGGGGCTCCTACAATGAGCAGTTCTTC NA 15 TRBV7-9 NA TRBJ2-1
CASSLEGGGQFF TGTGCCAGCAGCTTAGAGGGTGGAGGGCAGTTCTTC NA 12 TRBV7-2 NA TRBJ2-1
CASSLSRGHEKLFF TGTGCCAGCAGTTTATCGCGAGGGCATGAAAAACTGTTTTTT NA 14 TRBV27 few TRBJ1-4
CASSLPGTVRSEQYF TGTGCCAGCAGTTTGCCTGGGACAGTCCGATCCGAGCAGTACTTC TRBD1 15 TRBV5-4 NA TRBJ2-7
CASSQATGSNTEAFF TGTGCCAGCAGTCAAGCGACAGGTTCGAACACTGAAGCTTTCTTT NA 15 TRBV14 NA TRBJ1-1
CASSLGTGPDTQYF TGTGCCAGCAGCTTGGGGACAGGGCCAGATACGCAGTATTTT TRBD1 14 TRBV7-9 few TRBJ2-3
CASSLRRGGAEAFF TGTGCCAGCAGTCTTCGCCGGGGAGGAGCTGAAGCTTTCTTT NA 14 TRBV27 NA TRBJ1-1